This record looks at one T cell receptor (beta chain) sequence and its context. Its antigen is currently unknown. The PCR employed 60 Vbeta primers together with 13 Jbeta primers. Libraries were prepared by immunoSEQ multiplex PCR; TCRdb keeps only in-frame clonotypes and omits some of them. The sample holds about 170,000 clones, roughly 70% seen once. The CDR3 has 18 amino acids. V shed 0 bases and J shed 0 bases, with 14 bases lying between them. Germline CDR1 reads MGHDK; CDR2 reads SYGVNS. This entry is derived from a study of cytomegalovirus exposure and HLA in healthy donors. Overall study results and limits: In a later analysis, V- and J-gene trimming of beta chains associated with a DCLRE1C missense variant, replicated independently. Using a false discovery rate of 0.05, a later analysis showed that approximately 18,000 TCR beta sequences were associated with HLA alleles. It was in a later analysis that TCR association rates were seen to vary by HLA locus, highest for DRB1 and lowest for HLA-C. TCR beta chains numbering under 200 were designated cytomegalovirus-associated.

The chain links TRBV25-1 to TRBJ2-2; a weak D match, TRBD1 (7 bases). The specimen sequenced was PBMCs. The clonotype originates from a woman aged 18-29 years in good health and CMV-seropositive. For the CDR3, the DNA is TGTGCCAGCAGTGAATATAGTGGAGGGGGCCCGAACACCGGGGAGCTGTTTTTT. This sequence encodes CASSEYSGGGPNTGELFF.